These T cell receptor beta chains were read from a single sample in a study of shared clonotypes between healthy human individuals. The data were produced by immunoSEQ multiplex PCR, yet TCRdb's version contains in-frame clones alone and is incomplete. The sample gives roughly 1,100,000 clones, about 80% of which show up once; approximately 1.5% is in the top ten. Source material: memory CD4+ T cells sorted from blood. All receptors come from a man between 18 and 35 years old in good health. Each CDR3 is given with its conserved first and last residue.

j_call v_call cdr3_length cdr3_aa
TRBJ1-3 TRBV7-7 13 CASSSDEGNTIYF
TRBJ2-2 TRBV7-2 13 CASSREVTGELFF
TRBJ1-5 TRBV6-1 13 CASTSQSGQPQHF
TRBJ2-1 TRBV11-2 15 CASSFGGSFNNEQFF
TRBJ2-3 TRBV9 16 CASSSEAGGRSDTQYF
TRBJ2-1 TRBV4-1 16 CASSQDPSGGRNEQFF
TRBJ1-3 TRBV19 18 CASSTQGRGSFSGNTIYF
TRBJ2-3 TRBV7-2 12 CASSFGWDTQYF
TRBJ2-3 TRBV15 16 CATSRRPSGGTDTQYF
TRBJ2-2 TRBV4-3 14 CASSQDMSSGELFF
TRBJ1-2 TRBV27 13 CASRDRGLRGYTF
TRBJ2-3 TRBV5-1 14 CASSLIGRADTQYF
TRBJ2-3 TRBV5-1 15 CASSLGTRSTDTQYF
TRBJ2-2 TRBV19 15 CASSTTGTGTGELFF
TRBJ1-2 TRBV10-3 14 CATLGVGGFGGYTF
TRBJ2-7 TRBV7-2 14 CASLAIGGSYEQYF
TRBJ2-3 TRBV15 16 CATSRDWRGSTDTQYF
. TRBV7-8 15 CASSLESGGPYEQYF
TRBJ2-1 TRBV5-1 14 CASTDRALNNEQFF
TRBJ2-6 TRBV19 16 CASSIGAGSGANVLTF
TRBJ1-2 TRBV2 12 CASSAWVDGYTF
TRBJ2-5 TRBV5-6 15 CASSLGLRNGETQYF
TRBJ2-2 TRBV27 14 CASGLAANTGELFF
TRBJ2-2 TRBV30 12 CAWSRHTGELFF
TRBJ2-7 TRBV11-2 15 CASSLAGLPGQMQYF
TRBJ2-7 TRBV11-2 16 CASSDIRGSSSYEQYF
TRBJ2-2 TRBV2 15 CASSGQGSYTGELFF
TRBJ2-1 TRBV7-9 16 CASSSGTSGRASSEFF
TRBJ2-5 TRBV12-2 15 CASPLGQLHQETQYF
TRBJ1-1 TRBV7-8 14 CASSAQARGTEAFF
TRBJ1-1 TRBV18 17 CASSPPSQGVGNTEAFF
TRBJ2-7 TRBV11-2 12 CASSLDNGEQYF
TRBJ2-1 TRBV6-9 16 CASSYWKGLSYNEQFF
TRBJ1-2 TRBV6-5 12 CATRGGNYGYTF
TRBJ2-7 TRBV6-5 15 CASTKPGTSGGEQYF
TRBJ1-2 TRBV29-1 10 CSVGGDGYTF
TRBJ1-1 TRBV27 16 CASSLGPGGLNTEAFF
TRBJ2-1 TRBV2 15 CASSKRTGSYNEQFF
TRBJ2-5 TRBV11-2 16 CASSSIERGGSSAQYF
TRBJ1-2 TRBV18 12 CASSPPIYGYTF
TRBJ2-2 TRBV11-3 15 CASSLAGTSTGELFF
TRBJ2-7 TRBV7-2 15 CASSSPTSGRYEQYF
TRBJ2-3 TRBV9 15 CASSVAGLPTDTQYF
TRBJ2-2 TRBV9 16 CASSVTGTSNTGELFF
TRBJ1-2 TRBV6-5 12 CASISVGGGYTF
TRBJ2-3 TRBV28 11 CASRLANMQYF
TRBJ2-7 TRBV7-2 12 CASSWDRELQYF
TRBJ1-6 TRBV18 15 CASSDPGQGGSPLHF
TRBJ1-2 TRBV25-1 14 CASRATGSNYGYTF
TRBJ1-1 TRBV11-2 14 CASSLGPQNTEAFF
TRBJ1-1 TRBV18 13 CASSLNQNTEAFF